Listed below are T cell receptor beta chains from one sample, sequenced in a study of blood T cell repertoires in COVID-19. Measured with immunoSEQ multiplex PCR; TCRdb has only the in-frame clones, and not every one. The table shows about 170,000 clones, with about 85% occurring only once. The sequenced sample was peripheral blood. Receptor source: a man in his 60s who had recovered from COVID-19. Both conserved end residues are part of each CDR3. The order of the fields is CDR3 protein, CDR3 DNA, clone size, J gene, D gene, V gene. The D gene is left open where the match is weak. For some rows the clone size is stated as once, few or many, or as a class when expanded; others skip it.

CASAGSYFRSDTQYF,TGTGCCAGCGCCGGGAGCTACTTCCGTTCCGATACGCAGTATTTT,once,TRBJ2-3,NA,TRBV6-5
CASSPTGRQETQYF,TGTGCCAGCAGTCCGACAGGGCGCCAAGAGACCCAGTACTTC,NA,TRBJ2-5,TRBD1,TRBV9
CARSPETGDPEAFF,TGTGCCAGAAGCCCGGAAACAGGGGACCCCGAAGCTTTCTTT,NA,TRBJ1-1,TRBD1,TRBV5-3
CASSYLAGGTDTQYF,TGTGCCAGCAGCTATCTAGCGGGGGGCACAGATACGCAGTATTTT,NA,TRBJ2-3,TRBD2,TRBV5-4
CASSPSATYEQYF,TGTGCCAGCTCACCCTCCGCGACCTACGAGCAGTACTTC,NA,TRBJ2-7,NA,TRBV18
CASSGSSANYGYTF,TGTGCCAGCAGTGGGTCCTCAGCTAACTATGGCTACACCTTC,NA,TRBJ1-2,NA,TRBV2
CAWRETGNTEAFF,TGTGCCTGGAGAGAAACAGGGAACACTGAAGCTTTCTTT,NA,TRBJ1-1,NA,TRBV30
CASSSWGLAGSTDTQYF,TGTGCCAGTAGTTCCTGGGGACTAGCGGGGAGCACAGATACGCAGTATTTT,NA,TRBJ2-3,TRBD2,TRBV19
CASSVAGQMNTIYF,TGTGCCAGCAGCGTAGCAGGGCAAATGAACACCATATATTTT,NA,TRBJ1-3,NA,TRBV9
CASSPTPSGGAYEQYF,TGTGCCAGCAGCCCTACCCCTAGCGGGGGGGCCTACGAGCAGTACTTC,NA,TRBJ2-7,TRBD2,TRBV4-2
CASSLDRGGQPQHF,TGCGCCAGCAGCTTGGACAGGGGGGGACAGCCCCAGCATTTT,NA,TRBJ1-5,TRBD1,TRBV5-1
CASSASANLQGVGGYGYTF,TGTGCCAGCAGCGCGTCCGCGAATTTACAGGGGGTAGGGGGGTATGGCTACACCTTC,NA,TRBJ1-2,TRBD1,TRBV9
CASSQDGRTNEKLFF,TGTGCCAGCAGCCAAGATGGGAGGACTAATGAAAAACTGTTTTTT,NA,TRBJ1-4,NA,TRBV4-2
CATSGGQWQPQHF,TGTGCCACCAGTGGGGGGCAATGGCAGCCCCAGCATTTT,NA,TRBJ1-5,NA,TRBV24-1
CASSLTHRGSGNTIYF,TGCGCCAGCAGCTTGACTCACCGGGGCTCTGGAAACACCATATATTTT,NA,TRBJ1-3,NA,TRBV5-1
CASRPGSSGNTIYF,TGTGCCAGCAGGCCGGGTTCCTCTGGAAACACCATATATTTT,NA,TRBJ1-3,NA,TRBV6-5
CASSLDRSYNEQFF,TGTGCCAGCAGCTTAGATCGCAGTTACAATGAGCAGTTCTTC,NA,TRBJ2-1,NA,TRBV13
CASSLISGQALVDSPLHF,TGTGCCAGCAGCTTAATTAGTGGACAGGCGCTTGTGGATTCACCCCTCCACTTT,NA,TRBJ1-6,TRBD1,TRBV7-8
CASSVRPQGNYGYTF,TGTGCCAGCAGCGTCCGCCCCCAGGGTAACTATGGCTACACCTTC,NA,TRBJ1-2,NA,TRBV5-6
CASSRTGTGANVLTF,TGTGCCAGCAGTCGGACAGGAACTGGGGCCAACGTCCTGACTTTC,once,TRBJ2-6,TRBD1,TRBV7-3
CASSPGTGFSYGYTF,TGTGCCAGTAGTCCCGGGACAGGGTTTAGCTATGGCTACACCTTC,NA,TRBJ1-2,TRBD1,TRBV19
CSAGQGNNEQFF,TGCAGCGCAGGACAGGGAAACAATGAGCAGTTCTTC,NA,TRBJ2-1,TRBD1,TRBV29-1
CASSQDSTAGQYF,TGTGCCAGCAGCCAAGATTCGACAGCCGGACAGTACTTC,NA,TRBJ2-7,NA,TRBV3-1/TRBV3-2
CASSRDRGTEAFF,TGTGCCTCGTCCCGGGACAGGGGCACTGAAGCTTTCTTT,NA,TRBJ1-1,TRBD1,TRBV30
CASAVGAYGYTF,TGTGCCAGCGCGGTTGGGGCCTATGGCTACACCTTC,NA,TRBJ1-2,NA,TRBV3-1/TRBV3-2
CASSQEVRRGAGDTQYF,TGTGCCAGCAGCCAAGAAGTGCGGCGGGGGGCGGGGGATACGCAGTATTTT,once,TRBJ2-3,TRBD2,TRBV3-1/TRBV3-2
CASSPRRGPRTEAFF,TGTGCCAGCTCACCACGCAGGGGCCCCCGGACTGAAGCTTTCTTT,once,TRBJ1-1,NA,TRBV18
CASSLGGSMNTEAFF,TGTGCCAGCTCCCTAGGGGGCAGCATGAACACTGAAGCTTTCTTT,NA,TRBJ1-1,TRBD1,TRBV18
CASSPATGGSGYTF,TGTGCCAGCAGCCCCGCGACAGGGGGAAGTGGCTACACCTTC,NA,TRBJ1-2,TRBD1,TRBV11-3
CATRPGTENSPLHF,TGTGCCACCAGACCCGGGACAGAAAATTCACCCCTCCACTTT,NA,TRBJ1-6,TRBD1,TRBV10-3
CASSRQGYGYTF,TGTGCCAGCAGTCGTCAGGGGTATGGCTACACCTTC,NA,TRBJ1-2,NA,TRBV12-3/TRBV12-4
CASSHFSQGSQPQHF,TGTGCCAGCAGCCATTTCTCCCAGGGCAGTCAGCCCCAGCATTTT,NA,TRBJ1-5,NA,TRBV14
CASSLKGGDYGYTF,TGTGCCAGCAGCTTAAAGGGGGGGGACTATGGCTACACCTTC,once,TRBJ1-2,NA,TRBV7-8
CASSIGASSYEQYF,TGTGCCAGCAGTATAGGGGCGAGCTCCTACGAGCAGTACTTC,NA,TRBJ2-7,NA,TRBV5-6
CASSLIPLNTGELFF,TGTGCCAGCAGCTTAATTCCGTTGAACACCGGGGAGCTGTTTTTT,few,TRBJ2-2,NA,TRBV7-3
CASSLGLGGAYNEQFF,TGTGCTAGCAGCTTAGGCCTAGGGGGGGCCTACAATGAGCAGTTCTTC,NA,TRBJ2-1,NA,TRBV7-7
CASTLMGQGLYEQYF,TGTGCCAGCACCCTTATGGGACAGGGGTTATACGAGCAGTACTTC,NA,TRBJ2-7,TRBD1,TRBV6-5
CASNRPGTGNQPQHF,TGTGCCAGTAATCGCCCGGGGACAGGGAATCAGCCCCAGCATTTT,NA,TRBJ1-5,TRBD1,TRBV19
CAWRRFFSGGNTDTQYF,TGTGCCTGGAGACGATTCTTTAGCGGGGGGAACACAGATACGCAGTATTTT,NA,TRBJ2-3,TRBD2,TRBV30
CASTEQGALTEAFF,TGTGCCAGCACCGAACAGGGGGCGCTCACTGAAGCTTTCTTT,NA,TRBJ1-1,TRBD1,TRBV7-9
CASSIDGYEQYF,TGTGCCAGTAGTATAGACGGTTACGAGCAGTACTTC,NA,TRBJ2-7,NA,TRBV19
CASSVAEVLAGNLLPIHNEQFF,TGTGCCAGCAGCGTAGCCGAAGTCCTAGCGGGGAATCTTTTGCCCATCCACAATGAGCAGTTCTTC,NA,TRBJ2-1,TRBD2,TRBV9
CSVYYPKQTATSNQPQHF,TGCAGCGTATACTATCCAAAACAGACAGCAACCTCTAATCAGCCCCAGCATTTT,few,TRBJ1-5,NA,TRBV29-1
CASSTGWRGAQETQYF,TGTGCCAGTAGTACCGGGTGGCGGGGGGCCCAAGAGACCCAGTACTTC,NA,TRBJ2-5,TRBD2,TRBV19
CASSLFLVGGTSPLHF,TGCGCCAGCAGCTTGTTTTTGGTCGGAGGGACTTCACCCCTCCACTTT,NA,TRBJ1-6,NA,TRBV5-1
CASRSRSGANVLTF,TGTGCCAGCAGGAGCCGCTCTGGGGCCAACGTCCTGACTTTC,few,TRBJ2-6,NA,TRBV28
CASSQVGAEAFF,TGTGCCAGCAGCCAAGTAGGGGCTGAAGCTTTCTTT,NA,TRBJ1-1,NA,TRBV3-1/TRBV3-2
CASSSAGGINEQFF,TGTGCTAGCAGCTCCGCGGGGGGAATCAATGAGCAGTTCTTC,NA,TRBJ2-1,TRBD2,TRBV7-7
CAISEWGGTYNEQFF,TGTGCCATCAGTGAGTGGGGGGGGACCTACAATGAGCAGTTCTTC,NA,TRBJ2-1,TRBD2,TRBV10-3
CASSISETSNQPQHF,TGTGCCAGCAGTATCTCGGAGACTAGCAATCAGCCCCAGCATTTT,NA,TRBJ1-5,NA,TRBV2
CASSYRHRGGEKLFF,TGTGCCAGCAGTTACCGCCACAGGGGCGGAGAAAAACTGTTTTTT,NA,TRBJ1-4,TRBD1,TRBV6-5
CASSLGTENSPLHF,TGTGCCAGCAGCTTAGGGACAGAAAATTCACCCCTCCACTTT,few,TRBJ1-6,NA,TRBV11-3
CASSVGTGRPGADTQYF,TGTGCCAGCAGTGTGGGAACAGGCCGGCCGGGCGCAGATACGCAGTATTTT,NA,TRBJ2-3,NA,TRBV6-1
CSARTGTHSPLHF,TGCAGCGCTCGGACAGGGACTCATTCACCCCTCCACTTT,NA,TRBJ1-6,TRBD1,TRBV29-1
CASTLTGYNEKLFF,TGTGCCAGCACCCTCACGGGGTATAATGAAAAACTGTTTTTT,NA,TRBJ1-4,NA,TRBV7-9
CASSEAGRGWAFF,TGTGCCAGCAGTGAAGCGGGGCGCGGATGGGCTTTCTTT,NA,TRBJ1-1,NA,TRBV2
CASSAGLAGRTDTQYF,TGTGCCAGCAGCGCGGGACTAGCGGGGAGAACAGATACGCAGTATTTT,NA,TRBJ2-3,TRBD2,TRBV5-4
CASSLRDSSYEQYF,TGTGCCAGCAGCCTAAGGGACTCATCCTACGAGCAGTACTTC,NA,TRBJ2-7,NA,TRBV7-9
CAITTGANSYGYTF,TGTGCCATCACTACAGGGGCAAATAGCTATGGCTACACCTTC,NA,TRBJ1-2,TRBD1,TRBV10-3